What follows describes a single T cell receptor (beta chain). Its antigen is still unknown. This record belongs to a study of regulatory T cells in long-lasting Graves disease. Study as a whole: For under 3 months, newly diagnosed Graves' patients had been taking antithyroid drugs. Study observations and caveats: Sample size was small, which may have lowered accuracy.

Time point given: newly diagnosed GD, antithyroid drugs for less than 3 months. From PBMCs, RNA was extracted and then used to make the TCR library. The ends lost 6 bases at V and 3 bases at J; junction bases unmatched: 5. CDR1 is LNHDA, CDR2 SQIVND, per germline (reference sequence). The CDR3 has 14 amino acids. CDR3-region Arm-PCR and iRepertoire HTBI primers produced the TCR beta libraries. Each CDR3 protein gets one entry after TCRdb re-called the multiplex PCR reads with MiXCR. The sample gives fewer than 350,000 distinct CDR3 sequences, more than 15% of which show up once; roughly 40% is in the top ten.

This sequence originates from a female donor with Graves disease. The chain is built from TRBV19 and TRBJ1-5; TRBD1 matches at 7 bases. The sample was peripheral blood mononuclear cells (PBMCs), taken at new diagnosis, from a patient treated with antithyroid drugs. CDR3 amino acids: CASSGTADNQPQHF. Written as DNA, the CDR3 is TGTGCCAGTAGCGGGACAGCCGACAATCAGCCCCAGCATTTT. Full variable domain (outside the CDR3, taken from reference TRBV19 and TRBJ1-5): DGGITQSPKYLFRKEGQNVTLSCEQNLNHDAMYWYRQDPGQGLRLIYYSQIVNDFQKGDIAEGYSVSREKKESFPLTVTSAQKNPTAFYLCASSGTADNQPQHFGDGTRLSIL.